This T cell receptor beta chain was recorded in a study of shared clonotypes between healthy human individuals. Measured with immunoSEQ multiplex PCR; TCRdb has only the in-frame clones, and not every one. The table lists about 1.4 million clones, roughly 96% of them singletons. V lost 2 bases to trimming and J lost 0 bases, with 11 bases between them. The germline V gene encodes CDR1 LGHNA and CDR2 YNFKEQ. This CDR3 has 15 residues. Input material: naive CD4+ T cells sorted from blood. The subset: CD45RA+ positively selected. The J gene is TRBJ2-7, the V gene TRBV4-2, with a possible D match to TRBD2 (6 bases). The clonotype was recovered from a man aged 25 to 40 in good health. DNA of the CDR3: TGTGCCAGCAGCCAACGACTAGTAAGCTCCTACGAGCAGTACTTC. Its translation is CASSQRLVSSYEQYF.